This TCR beta chain was sequenced for a study of cytomegalovirus exposure and HLA in healthy donors. With 60 Vbeta and 13 Jbeta primers, the PCR was carried out. Generated by immunoSEQ multiplex PCR, the TCRdb table keeps only in-frame clones and is missing some. The repertoire has approximately 170,000 clones, roughly 65% of them found once; the top ten carry 4% to 5%. Trimming pared 10 bases from V and 5 bases from J, leaving 12 bases between. This CDR3 is built from 12 residues. Germline CDR1 reads SEHNR; CDR2 reads FQNEAQ (reference sequence). Study-wide results and limits: Equally common other TCR beta chains were less clonally expanded than HLA-associated ones, a later analysis found. Likely technical artifact: a cluster of highly shared sequence variants. The study labeled 164 TCR beta chains cytomegalovirus-associated.

Turning to this clone: The antigen remains unidentified.

The chain has TRBV7-9 and TRBJ1-5; D possibly corresponds to TRBD1 (5 bases). The clonotype comes from a man between 18 and 29 years old in good health and CMV-seropositive. Sequencing input: PBMCs. CDR3 in amino acids: CAIQVRDQPQHF. DNA for the CDR3: TGTGCCATACAGGTACGGGATCAGCCCCAGCATTTT.